This T cell receptor beta chain was captured in a study of T cells in Graves' hyperthyroidism and ophthalmopathy. Study findings and constraints: Stable hyperthyroidism and ophthalmopathy were separated using 13 V-J signatures.

Notes on this clonotype: The antigen remains undetermined.

Uncontrolled infection, other autoimmune disease, pregnancy or lactation disqualified patients from enrolment. It was RNA transcripts that yielded the amplified TCR beta CDR3 regions. HTBI primers were used for first-round RT-PCR of the TCR CDR3. TCRdb analysed the multiplex PCR reads with MiXCR anew, one entry per CDR3 protein. Counted here are roughly 500,000 distinct CDR3 sequences, about half occurring once; the ten biggest clones make up around 17%. This sequence originates from an adult woman with Graves' disease, either hyperthyroidism or ophthalmopathy (not recorded which). Input material: peripheral blood or thyroid tissue (not recorded which).

The CDR3 nucleotides are TGCAGTGCCGCGAGACAGGGTCGAGAGACCCAGTACTTC. It yields the protein CSAARQGRETQYF. The genes are TRBV20-1 and TRBJ2-5; 7 bases line up with TRBD1. The CDR3 runs 13 residues. CDR1 and CDR2 (germline): DFQATT, SNEGSKA (reference sequence). Trimming at V came to 6 bases and at J to 4 bases, leaving 8 bases not matched to a gene.